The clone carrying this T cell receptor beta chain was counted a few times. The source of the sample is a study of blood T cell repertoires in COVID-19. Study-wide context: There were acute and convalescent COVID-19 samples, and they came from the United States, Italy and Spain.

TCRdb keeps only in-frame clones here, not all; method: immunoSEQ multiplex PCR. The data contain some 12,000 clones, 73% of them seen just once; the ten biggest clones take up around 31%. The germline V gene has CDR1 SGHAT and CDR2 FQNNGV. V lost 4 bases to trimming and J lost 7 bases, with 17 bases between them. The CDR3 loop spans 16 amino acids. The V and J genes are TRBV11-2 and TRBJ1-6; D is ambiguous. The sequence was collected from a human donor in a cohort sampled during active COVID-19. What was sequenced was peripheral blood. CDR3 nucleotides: TGTGCCAGCAGCTCCTCACCGCGGGCCCCAAATTCACCCCTCCACTTT. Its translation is CASSSSPRAPNSPLHF.